Following are 23 T cell receptor beta chains from one sample sequenced in a study of blood T cell repertoires in COVID-19. Profiling relied on immunoSEQ multiplex PCR, and the TCRdb table lists in-frame clones only, not all of them. The table shows 100,000 to 150,000 clones, with roughly 88% occurring only once. Sequencing was carried out using peripheral blood. All receptors come from a woman in her forties or fifties with active or convalescent COVID-19.

As to this clone: At one boundary the junction diverges from the germline segment, which might be a read error. V is TRBV5-5 and J is TRBJ1-2; TRBD1 agrees at 7 bases. CDR3 length: 12 residues. Per the germline V gene, CDR1 is SGHKS and CDR2 is YYEKEE (reference sequence). The CDR3 region is CASSLDFGTEAF. The CDR3 DNA follows: TGTGCCAGCAGCTTGGATTTTGGGACAGAGGCCTTC.

V is TRBV3-1 (or the pseudogene TRBV3-2) and J is TRBJ2-5, with D possibly matching TRBD2 (5 bases). The V end lost 0 bases, the J end lost 5 bases, and 13 bases lay between the germline ends. Germline values: CDR1 LGHDT, CDR2 YNNKEL (reference sequence). This CDR3 spans 15 amino acids. The CDR3: CASSQDGTRWETQYF. The CDR3 DNA is TGTGCCAGCAGCCAAGATGGAACTAGATGGGAGACCCAGTACTTC.

The chain has TRBV6-2 or TRBV6-3 and TRBJ2-1; a weak D match, TRBD2 (6 bases). Trimming shortened V by 5 bases and J by 5 bases, and 22 bases separated the two germline ends. CDR1 is MNHEY, CDR2 SVGEGT, per germline. This CDR3 has 17 amino acids. The chain's CDR3 is CASSHPDSRRAHNEQFF. In DNA, the CDR3 is TGTGCCAGCAGTCATCCCGACAGCAGGAGGGCCCACAATGAGCAGTTCTTC.

This clone appeared once. This chain uses TRBV5-1 with TRBJ2-7; D ambiguous. Germline CDR1 is SGHRS and CDR2 is YFSETQ. The CDR3 has 13 residues. V dropped 1 base and J dropped 2 bases, with 7 bases sitting between them. The CDR3 nucleotides are TGCGCCAGCAGCTTGCGCGAGACCTACGAGCAGTACTTC. Encoded protein: CASSLRETYEQYF. The full variable domain, its missing parts supplied by reference TRBV5-1 and TRBJ2-7, is KAGVTQTPRYLIKTRGQQVTLSCSPISGHRSVSWYQQTPGQGLQFLFEYFSETQRNKGNFPGRFSGRQFSNSRSEMNVSTLELGDSALYLCASSLRETYEQYFGPGTRLTVT.

V is TRBV28 and J is TRBJ2-2; possible D gene TRBD2, 5 bases. This CDR3 contains 16 residues. The ends were cut back, 5 bases at V and 2 bases at J, with 15 bases in the middle. Germline CDR1 is MDHEN and CDR2 is SYDVKM. The CDR3 nucleotides read TGTGCCAGCAGTCTCGCCCGGGAAGGTAACACCGGGGAGCTGTTTTTT. This sequence encodes CASSLAREGNTGELFF.

This chain links TRBV4-3 with TRBJ1-4, with a possible D match to TRBD1 (6 bases). The CDR3 length is 19 residues. The V and J ends lost 0 bases and 2 bases respectively, with 19 bases between them. CDR1 and CDR2 (germline): LGHNA, YSLEER. CDR3 sequence (DNA): TGCGCCAGCAGCCAAGATTGGGGGCAGGCCCTATTGACTAATGAAAAACTGTTTTTT. Protein: CASSQDWGQALLTNEKLFF.

J is TRBJ2-6 and V is TRBV4-3, with 12 bases lining up with TRBD1. V lost 0 bases and J lost 3; bases outside the gene matches: 9. The CDR3 is made up of 20 amino acids. Per the germline V gene, CDR1 is LGHNA and CDR2 is YSLEER. The CDR3 loop reads CASSQDPPGQGAFGANVLTF. The DNA for the CDR3 is TGCGCCAGCAGCCAAGACCCCCCGGGACAGGGGGCGTTTGGGGCCAACGTCCTGACTTTC.

The V and J genes are TRBV4-1 and TRBJ1-1, with D perhaps TRBD1 (5 bases). V lost 1 base and J 0 bases, leaving 18 bases between the germline ends. This CDR3 has 18 amino acids. Germline V gene data show CDR1 as MGHRA and CDR2 as YSYEKL. The CDR3 DNA is TGCGCCAGCAGCCAAGCCCGGGCGGGGGACCTAATGAACACTGAAGCTTTCTTT. Amino acid sequence: CASSQARAGDLMNTEAFF.

This clone has only one observation. The gene calls are TRBV7-2 and TRBJ1-5; D remains ambiguous. The length of the CDR3 is 15 residues. In germline, CDR1 is SGHTA, CDR2 FQGNSA. Trimming left V 4 bases short and J 1 base short, with 11 bases between. This chain's CDR3 is CASSSATGSNQPQHF. The CDR3 region has the DNA TGTGCCAGCAGCTCTGCGACTGGGAGCAATCAGCCCCAGCATTTT.

This clone was counted a single time. The DNA of the CDR3 is TGTGCCAGCAGCTTAGTACGCGACGGGAGGGCCTCGGAGACCCAGTACTTC. Protein: CASSLVRDGRASETQYF. The chain employs TRBV7-6 and TRBJ2-5, with TRBD2 matching 8 bases. The germline V gene encodes CDR1 SGHVS and CDR2 FNYEAQ. The CDR3 covers 17 residues. V lost 1 base to trimming and J lost 5 bases; unmatched junction nucleotides: 12.

Note on this clone: Other DNA sequences within the sample encode an identical CDR3. The V and J genes are TRBV5-6 and TRBJ2-1; 14 bases map to TRBD2. This CDR3 has 15 amino acids. The V gene end was trimmed by 4 bases and the J gene end by 6 bases; junction bases not matched to a gene: 3. The germline gives CDR1 SGHDT, CDR2 YYEEEE. The chain's CDR3 is CASSIGTSGSNEQFF. Here the CDR3 DNA reads TGTGCCAGCAGCATAGGGACTAGCGGGAGCAATGAGCAGTTCTTC.

This clone has a single count. V usage is TRBV11-2 and J usage is TRBJ2-7, with D possibly matching TRBD2 (7 bases). Germline values: CDR1 SGHAT, CDR2 FQNNGV. With 5 bases removed from V and 3 bases from J, the gap between germline ends came to 23 bases. The CDR3 spans 17 residues. This CDR3 is CASSPLGRGAPLYEQYF. The CDR3 DNA reads as TGTGCCAGCAGCCCCCTAGGACGGGGGGCCCCCCTCTACGAGCAGTACTTC.

The genes are TRBV28 and TRBJ1-5; D not resolved. Germline CDR1 and CDR2: MDHEN and SYDVKM. The CDR3 is 16 residues long. Trimming took off 5 bases at V and 0 bases at J, with 14 bases between the two ends. CDR3: CASSPLMRVSNQPQHF. The CDR3 nucleotides read TGTGCCAGCAGTCCACTTATGCGGGTTAGCAATCAGCCCCAGCATTTT.

The chain joins TRBV5-6 to TRBJ2-1; 8 nucleotides align to TRBD2. With V trimmed by 0 bases and J by 9 bases, 11 bases remained unmatched. CDR3 size: 16 residues. CDR1 is SGHDT, CDR2 YYEEEE, per germline. CDR3 residues: CASSLEGSSGSGEQFF. The CDR3 region has the DNA TGTGCCAGCAGCTTGGAAGGATCCAGCGGGAGTGGTGAGCAGTTCTTC.

This clone is a singleton in its sample. The chain carries TRBV5-6 and TRBJ2-7, with D perhaps matching TRBD2 (6 bases). V was cut by 5 bases and J by 5 bases, with 14 bases left in between. This CDR3 contains 13 residues. Germline-derived CDR1 and CDR2 are SGHDT and YYEEEE. CDR3 coding DNA: TGTGCCAGCAGGGGGGGAAACGGGAACGAGCAGTACTTC. It yields the protein CASRGGNGNEQYF.

V usage is TRBV6-5 and J usage is TRBJ2-7, with 10 bases aligning to TRBD2. The junction had 5 bases not matched to a gene; V was cut back by 5 bases and J by 1 base. The CDR3 is 15 residues long. CDR1 and CDR2 (germline): MNHEY, SVGAGI. CDR3 DNA sequence: TGTGCCAGCAGTATCACGACTAGCGGGTCCTACGAGCAGTACTTC. It is translated as CASSITTSGSYEQYF.

The chain links TRBV5-8 to TRBJ1-2; D is ambiguous. This CDR3 comprises 15 residues. Germline-derived CDR1 and CDR2 are SGHTS and YDEGEE. V lost 1 base and J lost 4, with 14 bases in between. CDR3 nucleotide sequence: TGTGCCAGCAGCTTGTACCAGCCTGGAGGCTATGGCTACACCTTC. This sequence encodes CASSLYQPGGYGYTF.

V and J are TRBV3-1 (or the pseudogene TRBV3-2) and TRBJ2-7, with 10 nucleotides matching TRBD2. This CDR3 comprises 16 residues. The V and J ends lost 4 bases and 4 bases, in that order; junction bases with no gene match: 10. Looked up from germline, CDR1 is LGHDT and CDR2 is YNNKEL (reference sequence). The chain's CDR3 is CASSRPLAGVTYEQYF. In DNA form, the CDR3 reads TGTGCCAGCAGCCGCCCCCTAGCGGGAGTCACGTACGAGCAGTACTTC.

This clone has only a few counts. The rearrangement joins TRBV7-2 to TRBJ1-5; TRBD1 might be the D (5 bases). Germline V CDR1 and CDR2: SGHTA, FQGNSA. The V gene lost 0 bases and the J gene lost 5 bases, with 5 bases spanning the gap. This CDR3 is built from 13 residues. The CDR3 spells CASSLAGDQPQHF. The CDR3 DNA sequence: TGTGCCAGCAGCTTAGCAGGGGATCAGCCCCAGCATTTT. The whole variable domain, remainder taken from reference TRBV7-2 and TRBJ1-5, is GAGVSQSPSNKVTEKGKDVELRCDPISGHTALYWYRQSLGQGLEFLIYFQGNSAPDKSGLPSDRFSAERTGGSVSTLTIQRTQQEDSAVYLCASSLAGDQPQHFGDGTRLSIL.

The chain employs TRBV5-1 and TRBJ2-1, with 7 bases matching TRBD2. The CDR3 spans 13 residues. Per germline, CDR1 SGHRS and CDR2 YFSETQ. The J segment lost 10 bases and the V segment lost 4 bases, leaving 8 bases of the junction unmatched. The DNA of the CDR3 is TGCGCCAGCAGCCTTCAGTCGGGGGGAGAGCAGTTCTTC. It is translated as CASSLQSGGEQFF.

The rearrangement joins TRBV11-2 to TRBJ2-1; 14 bases agree with TRBD2. This CDR3 spans 17 amino acids. Per germline, CDR1 SGHAT and CDR2 FQNNGV. V trimming: 8 bases; J trimming: 8 bases; junction bases outside the gene matches: 14. The DNA of the CDR3 is TGTGCCAGCCGATCACCGGGACTAGCGGGAGAATCGGATGAGCAGTTCTTC. As protein: CASRSPGLAGESDEQFF. The variable domain in full, completed from reference TRBV11-2 and TRBJ2-1, reads EAGVAQSPRYKIIEKRQSVAFWCNPISGHATLYWYQQILGQGPKLLIQFQNNGVVDDSQLPKDRFSAERLKGVDSTLKIQPAKLEDSAVYLCASRSPGLAGESDEQFFGPGTRLTVL.

This chain joins TRBV9 and TRBJ2-5, with 11 positions matching TRBD2. This CDR3 has 16 residues. Trimming cost V 0 bases and J 0 bases; bases outside gene matches: 1. The germline V gene encodes CDR1 SGDLS and CDR2 YYNGEE. The CDR3 DNA is TGTGCCAGCAGCGTAGGACTAGCGGGGAACCAAGAGACCCAGTACTTC. Translating gives CASSVGLAGNQETQYF. The variable domain in full, completed from reference TRBV9 and TRBJ2-5, reads DSGVTQTPKHLITATGQRVTLRCSPRSGDLSVYWYQQSLDQGLQFLIQYYNGEERAKGNILERFSAQQFPDLHSELNLSSLELGDSALYFCASSVGLAGNQETQYFGPGTRLLVL.

This chain connects TRBV11-2 to TRBJ2-7, with 12 bases that match TRBD1. V trimming: 5 bases; J trimming: 0 bases; junction bases outside the gene matches: 5. CDR3 length: 16 amino acids. Per germline, CDR1 SGHAT and CDR2 FQNNGV. The CDR3 DNA follows: TGTGCCAGCAGCCCGGGGACAGGGGGCATCTCCTACGAGCAGTACTTC. It specifies CASSPGTGGISYEQYF.